These 4 T cell receptor beta chains share one sample of origin, sequenced in a study of radiotherapy plus CTLA-4 blockade in lung cancer. TCRdb's table, derived via immunoSEQ multiplex PCR, lists solely in-frame clones and lacks some. The data contain 48,000 or so clones, 70% to 90% of them singletons. The starting material was peripheral blood, obtained from a patient treated with radiotherapy plus ipilimumab. These receptors were obtained from a human donor with non-small cell lung cancer whose response to radiotherapy plus ipilimumab could not be evaluated.

The V gene is TRBV18, the J gene TRBJ2-1; 12 bases fit TRBD1. The germline V gene has CDR1 KGHSH and CDR2 LQKENI. The CDR3 totals 19 residues. The V segment lost 2 bases and the J segment 1 base; nucleotides outside the gene matches: 9. The CDR3: CASSPSGQGAILSYNEQFF. CDR3 DNA sequence: TGTGCCAGCTCACCATCGGGACAGGGGGCAATCCTATCCTACAATGAGCAGTTCTTC.

V is TRBV15 and J is TRBJ2-5; possible D gene TRBD1, 6 bases. Trimming took off 3 bases at V and 5 bases at J, with 16 bases between the two ends. The CDR3 runs 15 residues. The germline gives CDR1 LNHNV, CDR2 YYDKDF (reference sequence). The CDR3 reads CATSRLGQIGETQYF. CDR3 nucleotide sequence: TGTGCCACCAGCAGGTTAGGACAGATCGGGGAGACCCAGTACTTC.

This clone was detected only once. V and J are TRBV11-2 and TRBJ2-1; 9 bases align to TRBD2. J gave up 10 bases and V 6 bases, and 16 bases lay outside the gene matches. The CDR3 has 16 residues. Looked up from germline, CDR1 is SGHAT and CDR2 is FQNNGV. CDR3 region: CASRPRSGLATEEQFF. As DNA, the CDR3 is TGTGCCAGCAGGCCGAGATCGGGACTAGCAACAGAAGAGCAGTTCTTC.

The rearrangement uses TRBV6-5 and TRBJ1-4; 10 nucleotides line up with TRBD1. CDR1 and CDR2 (germline): MNHEY, SVGAGI. The CDR3 extends over 16 amino acids. V trimming: 0 bases; J trimming: 7 bases; junction bases outside the gene matches: 5. CDR3 DNA: TGTGCCAGCAGTTACTCAGCGACAGGGGGCTTTGAAAAACTGTTTTTT. As protein: CASSYSATGGFEKLFF.